Following are 17 T cell receptor beta chains from one sample sequenced in a study of blood T cell dynamics during melanoma immunotherapy. Sequenced by immunoSEQ multiplex PCR; TCRdb stores in-frame clones only, minus some. Of some 8,200 clones in the sample, 70% to 90% were seen once. Regarding time point: week 3, after first cycle of checkpoint inhibitor. Source: blood, taken from a patient treated with checkpoint blockade. The receptors here all came from a human donor with melanoma.

The V gene is TRBV21-1, the J gene TRBJ2-7; TRBD2 was called by the table and not checked on the DNA. TRBV21-1 is a pseudogene segment. The CDR3 spans 13 residues. CDR3 in amino acids: CASRGLAGLEQYF. CDR3 sequence (DNA): TGTGCCAGCAGGGGACTAGCGGGACTCGAGCAGTACTTC.

The V and J genes are TRBV29-1 and TRBJ1-2, with unresolved D. The CDR3 has 12 amino acids. V was shortened by 4 bases and J by 4 bases, with 10 bases between the two germline ends. Germline-derived CDR1 and CDR2 are SQVTM and ANQGSEA. The CDR3 loop is CSVAVAVYGYTF. In DNA, the CDR3 is TGCAGCGTTGCGGTGGCAGTCTATGGCTACACCTTC.

The chain carries TRBV4-2 and TRBJ1-5; no definite D call. V was shortened by 2 bases and J by 4 bases, with 3 bases between the two germline ends. Germline CDR1 and CDR2: LGHNA and YNFKEQ. The CDR3 runs 12 residues. CDR3 protein: CASSQRNQPQHF. As DNA, the CDR3 is TGTGCCAGCAGCCAAAGGAATCAGCCCCAGCATTTT.

The chain joins TRBV7-9 to TRBJ2-7; D is perhaps TRBD2 (5 bases). Germline assignment: CDR1 SEHNR and CDR2 FQNEAQ (reference sequence). This CDR3 is built from 15 residues. V was shortened by 5 bases and J by 0 bases, with 14 bases between the two germline ends. The CDR3 nucleotides read TGTGCCAGCAGCGGCCCCCCGGGAAACTCCTACGAGCAGTACTTC. Translating gives CASSGPPGNSYEQYF.

In this sample, this clone turned up a few times. The chain couples TRBV9 to TRBJ1-5; D might be TRBD1 (5 bases). Germline CDR1 is SGDLS and CDR2 is YYNGEE. This CDR3 spans 13 amino acids. The V end was cut by 4 bases, the J end by 1 base, with 6 bases between. The CDR3 loop is CASSRDSNQPQHF. The CDR3 region has the DNA TGTGCCAGCAGCAGGGACAGCAATCAGCCCCAGCATTTT.

The chain couples TRBV19 to TRBJ2-7, with TRBD1 identical over 10 bases. Losses at the gene ends were 7 bases for V and 5 bases for J; bases not matched to a gene: 8. CDR3 length: 14 amino acids. The germline V gene encodes CDR1 LNHDA and CDR2 SQIVND (reference sequence). In DNA, the CDR3 is TGTGCCAGTATTCTTGGGACAGGGGACCACGAGCAGTACTTC. This codes for CASILGTGDHEQYF. The entire variable domain, with the rest obtained from reference TRBV19 and TRBJ2-7, is as follows: DGGITQSPKYLFRKEGQNVTLSCEQNLNHDAMYWYRQDPGQGLRLIYYSQIVNDFQKGDIAEGYSVSREKKESFPLTVTSAQKNPTAFYLCASILGTGDHEQYFGPGTRLTVT.

In this sample, this clone turned up once. The J gene is TRBJ1-1, the V gene TRBV9, with no clear D. The CDR3 covers 16 residues. Germline CDR1 and CDR2: SGDLS and YYNGEE. With 4 bases removed from V and 7 bases from J, the gap between germline ends came to 23 bases. CDR3 sequence: CASSPPGGGIVSEAFF. In DNA, the CDR3 is TGTGCCAGCAGCCCACCCGGTGGAGGGATTGTTAGTGAAGCTTTCTTT.

The CDR3 nucleotides read TGTGCCAGCAAGTCCACGAGAGCTAACTATGGCTACACCTTC. Protein: CASKSTRANYGYTF. The rearrangement joins TRBV6-5 to TRBJ1-2; D not certain. The CDR3 runs to 14 residues. V dropped 7 bases and J dropped 0 bases, with 12 bases sitting between them. CDR1 and CDR2 from the germline V gene are MNHEY and SVGAGI.

This chain joins TRBV19 and TRBJ1-5; a weak D match, TRBD1 (6 bases). Germline CDR1 LNHDA, CDR2 SQIVND (reference sequence). V lost 1 base and J lost 6, with 13 bases in between. The CDR3 covers 15 residues. CDR3: CASSIAGTRGQPQHF. The CDR3 DNA sequence: TGTGCCAGTAGTATAGCCGGGACAAGGGGTCAGCCCCAGCATTTT.

The CDR3 region has the DNA TGCGCCAGCAGCCAAGAGGGACAGGGGATCTACGAGCAGTACTTC. Translated: CASSQEGQGIYEQYF. The chain carries TRBV4-3 and TRBJ2-7; the match to TRBD1 covers 10 bases. V lost 0 bases to trimming and J lost 3 bases; unmatched junction nucleotides: 2. The V gene's germline CDR1 is LGHNA and CDR2 YSLEER. This CDR3 comprises 15 residues.

V gene TRBV2 combines with J gene TRBJ1-5; D not resolved. The CDR3 is 12 amino acids. Trimming took 1 base from V and 8 from J, leaving 6 bases between them. Per the germline V gene, CDR1 is SNHLY and CDR2 is FYNNEI. The CDR3 DNA reads TGTGCCAGCAGTGAAGATCTGAAGCCCCAGCATTTT. It encodes CASSEDLKPQHF.

The V and J genes are TRBV7-8 and TRBJ1-2, with D perhaps TRBD1 (5 bases). V was shortened by 5 bases and J by 6 bases, with 16 bases between the two germline ends. Germline CDR1 SGHVS, CDR2 FQNEAQ. The CDR3 has 14 amino acids. The DNA of the CDR3 is TGTGCCAGCAGCCCATCTGGGGGTAGAGATGGCTACACCTTC. Protein: CASSPSGGRDGYTF.

The genes are TRBV7-2 and TRBJ1-4; D not certain. CDR1 is SGHTA and CDR2 is FQGNSA in the germline V gene. The V end lost 3 bases, the J end lost 7 bases, and 9 bases lay between the germline ends. The CDR3 extends over 13 amino acids. As DNA, the CDR3 is TGTGCCAGCAGCTTTCGGGCGGCTGAAAAACTGTTTTTT. It codes for CASSFRAAEKLFF.

V is TRBV2 and J is TRBJ1-5, with 9 bases that match TRBD1. Germline CDR1 SNHLY, CDR2 FYNNEI. The CDR3 consists of 14 residues. The V segment lost 7 bases and the J segment 7 bases; nucleotides outside the gene matches: 8. CDR3 region: CASTPQGAVQPQHF. CDR3 DNA sequence: TGTGCCAGCACCCCACAGGGGGCGGTGCAGCCCCAGCATTTT. Drawing the rest from reference TRBV2 and TRBJ1-5, the complete variable domain is EPEVTQTPSHQVTQMGQEVILRCVPISNHLYFYWYRQILGQKVEFLVSFYNNEISEKSEIFDDQFSVERPDGSNFTLKIRSTKLEDSAMYFCASTPQGAVQPQHFGDGTRLSIL.

V gene TRBV2 combines with J gene TRBJ1-2; D may be TRBD1 (6 bases). CDR1 and CDR2 from the germline V gene are SNHLY and FYNNEI. Trimming shortened V by 7 bases and J by 0 bases, and 9 bases separated the two germline ends. This CDR3 has 13 residues. The CDR3 reads CASKGEANYGYTF. Written as DNA, the CDR3 is TGTGCCAGCAAGGGGGAAGCTAACTATGGCTACACCTTC. Based on the CDR3 plus reference TRBV2 and TRBJ1-2, the full variable domain is EPEVTQTPSHQVTQMGQEVILRCVPISNHLYFYWYRQILGQKVEFLVSFYNNEISEKSEIFDDQFSVERPDGSNFTLKIRSTKLEDSAMYFCASKGEANYGYTFGSGTRLTVV.

V is TRBV7-3 and J is TRBJ2-3; D may be TRBD2 (6 bases). From germline, CDR1 is SGHTA and CDR2 FQGTGA. The CDR3 runs 16 residues. V was trimmed by 5 bases and J by 2 bases, leaving 17 bases between them. CDR3 region: CASSPGRGRSTDTQYF. The CDR3 DNA is TGTGCCAGCAGCCCCGGGCGAGGGAGGTCCACAGATACGCAGTATTTT.

This clone showed up just a few times. This rearrangement joins TRBV27 to TRBJ1-5, with D possibly matching TRBD1 (5 bases). The CDR3 is 18 residues long. The V and J ends lost 1 base and 0 bases respectively, with 16 bases between them. Looked up from germline, CDR1 is MNHEY and CDR2 is SMNVEV (reference sequence). CDR3 nucleotides: TGTGCCAGCAGTTTATGGTCGGTGGGGCAGTATAGCAATCAGCCCCAGCATTTT. Translated: CASSLWSVGQYSNQPQHF.